The T cell receptor beta chain described here comes from a study of cytomegalovirus exposure and HLA in healthy donors. Whole-study findings and limits: In an earlier analysis, about 87% or about 30%: the productive usage of most TCR beta V segments. Across donors, presence/absence analyses took sequencing depth to be roughly uniform. Most CMV-associated TCR beta chains were later found to appear HLA-restricted.

Germline assignment: CDR1 SEHNR and CDR2 FQNEAQ (reference sequence). V lost 4 bases and J lost 8, with 14 bases in between. CDR3 size: 13 residues. Primers included in the PCR were 60 Vbeta and 13 Jbeta primers. The protocol was immunoSEQ multiplex PCR, while the TCRdb copy is restricted to in-frame clones and leaves out a portion. In the table there are roughly 100,000 clones, about 77% of which are singletons. All the people who gave samples were healthy bone marrow donors. Notes on this clone: The antigen is undetermined.

Material for sequencing was PBMCs. The V call is TRBV7-9, the J call TRBJ1-1, with D maybe TRBD1 (6 bases). This sequence was found in a woman aged 40 to 55 in good health and CMV-seronegative. CDR3 nucleotides: TGTGCCAGCAGCTCCGGACAGCAATGGGAAGCTTTCTTT. Translation gives CASSSGQQWEAFF. Drawing the rest from reference TRBV7-9 and TRBJ1-1, the complete variable domain is DTGVSQNPRHKITKRGQNVTFRCDPISEHNRLYWYRQTLGQGPEFLTYFQNEAQLEKSRLLSDRFSAERPKGSFSTLEIQRTEQGDSAMYLCASSSGQQWEAFFGQGTRLTVV.